What follows are 30 T cell receptor beta chains derived from one specimen sequenced in a study of CD8+CD57+ T cells in acquired aplastic anemia. Genomic DNA provided the template from which TCR beta VDJ and CDR3 profiles were obtained. TCRdb used MiXCR to reprocess the reads, holding one entry per CDR3 protein. The table lists some 140,000 distinct CDR3 sequences, about 52% of them singletons. Individuals selected for sequencing had exhibited CD8+CD57+ cell expansion on flow cytometry. The sample was sorted CD4+, CD8+, or CD8+CD57+ T cells (not recorded which) from PBMCs. These receptor sequences come from a human donor with aplastic anemia.

This clonotype has a count of ten or more. The rearrangement joins TRBV5-1 to TRBJ1-6; possibly TRBD1 for D (6 bases). Germline-derived CDR1 and CDR2 are SGHRS and YFSETQ. The CDR3 sequence is 16 residues long. The V and J ends lost 2 bases and 14 bases respectively, with 23 bases between them. The CDR3 coding sequence is TGCGCCAGCAGCTTCATAGGACAGCTCGGTGATTATTCCCTCCACTTT. Translation: CASSFIGQLGDYSLHF. The full variable domain, its missing parts supplied by reference TRBV5-1 and TRBJ1-6, is KAGVTQTPRYLIKTRGQQVTLSCSPISGHRSVSWYQQTPGQGLQFLFEYFSETQRNKGNFPGRFSGRQFSNSRSEMNVSTLELGDSALYLCASSFIGQLGDYSLHFGNGTRLTVT.

The sample holds many counts of this clonotype. This chain joins TRBV4-1 and TRBJ1-1; D is undetermined. The CDR3 extends over 12 amino acids. V lost 0 bases and J lost 5, with 4 bases in between. Germline-derived CDR1 and CDR2 are MGHRA and YSYEKL. The CDR3 spells CASSQDETEAFF. The CDR3 DNA reads TGCGCCAGCAGCCAAGATGAGACTGAAGCTTTCTTT.

V usage is TRBV12-3 or TRBV12-4 and J usage is TRBJ1-2, with TRBD1 as a possible D gene (6 bases). The CDR3 runs to 14 residues. The ends were cut back, 7 bases at V and 5 bases at J, with 17 bases in the middle. DNA of the CDR3: TGTGCCAGCACCAGGGGAGGGCTTGGGTATGGCTACACCTTC. Protein sequence: CASTRGGLGYGYTF.

The V gene is TRBV19, the J gene TRBJ1-4; no definite D call. The V end lost 10 bases, the J end lost 8 bases, and 8 bases lay between the germline ends. The CDR3 is 10 residues long. Germline lookup yields CDR1 LNHDA and CDR2 SQIVND (reference sequence). CDR3 sequence reads: CAIGREKLFF. The CDR3 nucleotides are TGTGCCATCGGACGGGAAAAACTGTTTTTT. The full variable domain, with the rest looked up from reference TRBV19 and TRBJ1-4, is DGGITQSPKYLFRKEGQNVTLSCEQNLNHDAMYWYRQDPGQGLRLIYYSQIVNDFQKGDIAEGYSVSREKKESFPLTVTSAQKNPTAFYLCAIGREKLFFGSGTQLSVL.

This clonotype was detected once. The rearrangement uses TRBV2 and TRBJ1-5; 7 nucleotides agree with TRBD1. The CDR3 runs 15 residues. Trimming at V came to 6 bases and at J to 4 bases, leaving 9 bases not matched to a gene. Germline V gives CDR1 SNHLY, CDR2 FYNNEI. The CDR3 DNA follows: TGTGCCAGCAGCCTTACCGTCAGGGGGAATCAGCCCCAGCATTTT. Encoded protein: CASSLTVRGNQPQHF.

A few counts support this clonotype. The CDR3 region has the DNA TGCAGCGTTGAACGGGCGGGACAGGGCGCTGAAGCTTTCTTT. This sequence encodes CSVERAGQGAEAFF. The chain carries TRBV29-1 and TRBJ1-1; 9 bases fit TRBD1. The V gene's germline CDR1 is SQVTM and CDR2 ANQGSEA. After removal of 2 bases from V and 6 bases from J, the junction contained 7 bases not matched to a gene. The CDR3 extends over 14 amino acids.

In its sample, this clonotype was seen many times. The V and J genes are TRBV9 and TRBJ1-2; TRBD1 matches at 9 bases. CDR3 length: 15 amino acids. Germline V gives CDR1 SGDLS, CDR2 YYNGEE. Losses at the gene ends were 3 bases for V and 4 bases for J; bases not matched to a gene: 7. The CDR3 sequence: CASSATGTGSYGYTF. The CDR3 nucleotides read TGTGCCAGCAGCGCCACCGGGACAGGGAGCTATGGCTACACCTTC.

This clonotype was observed at least ten times. V is TRBV20-1 and J is TRBJ2-7; D may match TRBD1 or TRBD2 (5 bases each). CDR1 and CDR2 (germline): DFQATT, SNEGSKA (reference sequence). The CDR3 is 13 amino acids. The germline V and J ends were trimmed by 3 bases and 3 bases, with 12 bases remaining between them. CDR3 amino acids: CSASGTEVYEQYF. Written as DNA, the CDR3 is TGCAGTGCTAGTGGGACCGAAGTCTACGAGCAGTACTTC.

At least ten counts were recorded for this clonotype. The chain carries TRBV20-1 and TRBJ2-5; TRBD1 matches 9 bases. The V and J ends lost 2 bases and 8 bases, in that order; junction bases with no gene match: 9. Germline lookup yields CDR1 DFQATT and CDR2 SNEGSKA (reference sequence). This CDR3 spans 14 amino acids. This chain's CDR3 is CSARPGTGYGTQYF. CDR3 DNA sequence: TGCAGTGCTAGACCCGGGACAGGGTACGGTACCCAGTACTTC.

The chain is built from TRBV9 and TRBJ2-1, with TRBD2 identical over 10 bases. Germline trimming cut 3 bases from V and 8 bases from J; bases unmatched to any gene: 11. Germline CDR1 is SGDLS and CDR2 is YYNGEE. This CDR3 is 16 amino acids long. The chain's CDR3 is CASSAASGRAGDEQFF. DNA of the CDR3: TGTGCCAGCAGCGCTGCTAGCGGGAGAGCCGGCGATGAGCAGTTCTTC.

The chain couples TRBV20-1 to TRBJ2-3, with 8 positions matching TRBD1. The CDR3 totals 15 residues. V lost 0 bases, J lost 3 bases, and 5 bases stayed unmatched. The germline CDR1 and CDR2 sequences are DFQATT and SNEGSKA (reference sequence). CDR3 region: CSAREIRTGTDTQYF. CDR3 coding DNA: TGCAGTGCTAGAGAGATCCGGACAGGGACAGATACGCAGTATTTT.

This clonotype was seen ten or more times. The genes are TRBV7-9 and TRBJ2-6, with TRBD1 identical over 7 bases. CDR1 SEHNR and CDR2 FQNEAQ come from the germline V gene (reference sequence). This CDR3 region has 19 residues. V lost 5 bases to trimming and J lost 0 bases; unmatched junction nucleotides: 13. The CDR3: CASSIPRDSIVSGANVLTF. CDR3 nucleotides: TGTGCCAGCAGCATACCCCGGGACAGTATTGTCTCTGGGGCCAACGTCCTGACTTTC. The full variable domain, rest sourced from reference TRBV7-9 and TRBJ2-6, is DTGVSQNPRHKITKRGQNVTFRCDPISEHNRLYWYRQTLGQGPEFLTYFQNEAQLEKSRLLSDRFSAERPKGSFSTLEIQRTEQGDSAMYLCASSIPRDSIVSGANVLTFGAGSRLTVL.

The chain combines TRBV20-1 with TRBJ1-2; 7 bases are a match to TRBD1. The ends lost 1 base at V and 5 bases at J; junction bases unmatched: 4. This CDR3 is built from 13 residues. CDR1 is DFQATT and CDR2 is SNEGSKA in the germline V gene (reference sequence). The CDR3, as DNA: TGCAGTGCTAGAGCCGAGACAGGGTATGGCTACACCTTC. Translated, it gives CSARAETGYGYTF.

This clonotype was observed many times. V is TRBV19 and J is TRBJ2-4; D uncertain. Germline V gene sequence: CDR1 LNHDA, CDR2 SQIVND (reference sequence). The CDR3 contains 11 residues. The ends were cut back, 3 bases at V and 12 bases at J, with 9 bases in the middle. The CDR3 DNA reads as TGTGCCAGTAGTATCGATTCCGCTCAGTACTTC. Translating it yields CASSIDSAQYF. Based on the CDR3 plus reference TRBV19 and TRBJ2-4, the full variable domain is DGGITQSPKYLFRKEGQNVTLSCEQNLNHDAMYWYRQDPGQGLRLIYYSQIVNDFQKGDIAEGYSVSREKKESFPLTVTSAQKNPTAFYLCASSIDSAQYFGAGTRLSVL.

This clonotype appeared many times. This chain links TRBV20-1 with TRBJ1-2; no reliable D call. The V gene's germline CDR1 is DFQATT and CDR2 SNEGSKA (reference sequence). The CDR3 has 13 residues. V was pared by 0 bases and J by 0 bases, with 5 bases between. CDR3 in DNA: TGCAGTGCTAGAGAGGTAGCTAACTATGGCTACACCTTC. Protein product: CSAREVANYGYTF.

The chain joins TRBV10-3 to TRBJ2-1, with 11 bases aligning to TRBD2. Germline CDR1 and CDR2: ENHRY and SYGVKD. The CDR3 has 17 amino acids. V dropped 10 bases and J dropped 2; count of bases not matched to a gene: 13. The CDR3 protein is CATSPALAGGPYNEQFF. CDR3 nucleotide sequence: TGTGCCACCTCCCCGGCCCTAGCGGGAGGTCCCTACAATGAGCAGTTCTTC.

The chain combines TRBV19 with TRBJ2-6, with D perhaps matching TRBD1 or TRBD2 (5 bases each). Germline CDR1 is LNHDA and CDR2 is SQIVND (reference sequence). The CDR3 consists of 15 residues. V was clipped by 9 bases and J by 0 bases, with 12 bases between them. CDR3: CASERGSSGANVLTF. The DNA of the CDR3 is TGTGCCAGCGAGAGGGGCAGCTCTGGGGCCAACGTCCTGACTTTC.

The chain combines TRBV4-1 with TRBJ1-1, with D unresolved. CDR1 MGHRA and CDR2 YSYEKL come from the germline V gene. The V gene lost 4 bases and the J gene lost 0 bases, with 12 bases spanning the gap. The CDR3 is 15 amino acids. CDR3 loop: CASSRVGLLNTEAFF. The CDR3 DNA follows: TGCGCCAGCAGCCGAGTTGGGCTGTTGAACACTGAAGCTTTCTTT.

With respect to this clonotype: One base away lies a much larger clone, so this may be a sequencing read error. The V and J genes are TRBV4-1 and TRBJ2-1, with a possible D match to TRBD2 (6 bases). Germline V lookup: CDR1 MGHRA, CDR2 YSYEKL. The CDR3 consists of 15 residues. The CDR3 DNA is TGCGCCAGCGGCCAAGATCTCACTAGCCGCAATGAGCAGTTCTTC. Amino acid sequence: CASGQDLTSRNEQFF.

The chain combines TRBV6-5 with TRBJ2-7, with D perhaps TRBD2 (6 bases). The CDR3 totals 13 residues. Germline V CDR1 and CDR2: MNHEY, SVGAGI. V lost 4 bases and J 5 bases, leaving 12 bases between the germline ends. This CDR3 reads CASSWTGDNEQYF. The CDR3, as DNA: TGTGCCAGCAGTTGGACGGGGGATAACGAGCAGTACTTC.

This clonotype was seen at least ten times. This rearrangement joins TRBV12-3 or TRBV12-4 to TRBJ1-2; 7 nucleotides agree with TRBD1. With V trimmed by 7 bases and J by 4 bases, 9 bases remained unmatched. This CDR3 is 14 amino acids long. For the CDR3, the DNA is TGTGCCAGCACCGTACCGGGACAGATCTATGGCTACACCTTC. Protein sequence: CASTVPGQIYGYTF.

This clonotype occurred many times. The CDR3 loop is CAIFCWDNSPLHF. In DNA, the CDR3 is TGTGCCATCTTCTGTTGGGATAATTCACCCCTCCACTTT. The rearrangement uses TRBV19 and TRBJ1-6; D remains ambiguous. The germline gives CDR1 LNHDA, CDR2 SQIVND (reference sequence). The CDR3 runs 13 residues. The V end lost 10 bases, the J end lost 5 bases, and 12 bases lay between the germline ends. The full variable domain, completed using reference TRBV19 and TRBJ1-6, is DGGITQSPKYLFRKEGQNVTLSCEQNLNHDAMYWYRQDPGQGLRLIYYSQIVNDFQKGDIAEGYSVSREKKESFPLTVTSAQKNPTAFYLCAIFCWDNSPLHFGNGTRLTVT.

This clonotype was counted only a few times. This chain uses TRBV7-2 with TRBJ2-5; D is undetermined. This CDR3 is 9 amino acids long. Germline-derived CDR1 and CDR2 are SGHTA and FQGNSA. V lost 9 bases and J 4 bases, leaving 3 bases between the germline ends. CDR3 nucleotides: TGTGCCAGATTAGAGACCCAGTACTTC. It codes for CARLETQYF. The variable domain in full, with the rest retrieved from reference TRBV7-2 and TRBJ2-5, is GAGVSQSPSNKVTEKGKDVELRCDPISGHTALYWYRQSLGQGLEFLIYFQGNSAPDKSGLPSDRFSAERTGGSVSTLTIQRTQQEDSAVYLCARLETQYFGPGTRLLVL.

This clonotype was detected only once. This chain links TRBV12-3 or TRBV12-4 with TRBJ2-3; possible D gene TRBD1, 5 bases. This CDR3 contains 12 residues. The V end lost 0 bases, the J end lost 10 bases, and 8 bases lay between the germline ends. CDR3 bases: TGTGCCAGCAGTTTAGCAGGGGTATCGCAGTATTTT. This translates into CASSLAGVSQYF.

The chain carries TRBV12-3 or TRBV12-4 and TRBJ2-1; 13 bases are a match to TRBD2. Germline trimming cut 1 base from V and 0 bases from J; bases unmatched to any gene: 3. This CDR3 has 18 residues. In nucleotides, the CDR3 is TGTGCCAGCAGTTTAGGGACTAGCGGGGGAATCTCCTACAATGAGCAGTTCTTC. Its protein is CASSLGTSGGISYNEQFF.

V is TRBV9 and J is TRBJ2-7, with 9 nucleotides matching TRBD1. Germline trimming cut 3 bases from V and 2 bases from J; bases unmatched to any gene: 6. The CDR3 has 15 residues. Germline CDR1 reads SGDLS; CDR2 reads YYNGEE. The CDR3 reads CASSAGQGTPYEQYF. The CDR3 nucleotides are TGTGCCAGCAGCGCTGGACAGGGGACGCCCTACGAGCAGTACTTC.

The J gene is TRBJ1-4, the V gene TRBV4-1; possibly TRBD1 for D (6 bases). Looked up from germline, CDR1 is MGHRA and CDR2 is YSYEKL. This CDR3 contains 17 residues. The V gene lost 1 base and the J gene lost 6 bases, with 18 bases spanning the gap. The CDR3 is CASSQGGGAWPDEKLFF. CDR3 nucleotide sequence: TGCGCCAGCAGCCAAGGGGGGGGGGCTTGGCCCGATGAAAAACTGTTTTTT.

The rearrangement joins TRBV19 to TRBJ2-7; D may be TRBD1 (6 bases). The CDR3 has 14 residues. V gave up 9 bases and J gave up 1 base, with 16 bases separating them. Germline values: CDR1 LNHDA, CDR2 SQIVND (reference sequence). The CDR3 coding sequence is TGTGCCAGCCGGGATGACAGGAGTTCCTACGAGCAGTACTTC. It yields the protein CASRDDRSSYEQYF.

This chain connects TRBV9 to TRBJ2-1; D perhaps matches TRBD2 (6 bases). Trimming took off 0 bases at V and 8 bases at J, with 12 bases between the two ends. Germline V gene data show CDR1 as SGDLS and CDR2 as YYNGEE. The CDR3 consists of 14 residues. For the CDR3, the DNA is TGTGCCAGCAGCGTAGGGGCGGGACGGGATGAGCAGTTCTTC. Protein: CASSVGAGRDEQFF.

This clonotype appeared once. The rearrangement uses TRBV19 and TRBJ1-3, with a tentative D call TRBD1 (5 bases). CDR1 is LNHDA and CDR2 is SQIVND in the germline V gene (reference sequence). Trimming left V 4 bases short and J 1 base short, with 8 bases between. The CDR3 is made up of 14 amino acids. The CDR3 bases are TGTGCCAGTAGTACTCAGGGATCTGGAAACACCATATATTTT. Residues: CASSTQGSGNTIYF. The full variable domain, completed using reference TRBV19 and TRBJ1-3, is DGGITQSPKYLFRKEGQNVTLSCEQNLNHDAMYWYRQDPGQGLRLIYYSQIVNDFQKGDIAEGYSVSREKKESFPLTVTSAQKNPTAFYLCASSTQGSGNTIYFGEGSWLTVV.